This TCR beta chain was retrieved from a study of blood T cell repertoires in COVID-19. Clones were read by immunoSEQ multiplex PCR, and TCRdb kept only the in-frame ones, dropping some. The sample holds about 380,000 clones, less than 85% seen once. The CDR3 extends over 12 amino acids. Trimming removed 3 bases from V and 10 bases from J, with 9 bases in between. The germline V gene encodes CDR1 KGHDR and CDR2 SFDVKD. Sequencing was performed on peripheral blood. The receptor's source is a woman aged 18 to 35 with acute or convalescent COVID-19. This sequence joins TRBV24-1 and TRBJ2-1, with D tentatively TRBD1 (5 bases). This CDR3 reads CATSDGAEEQFF. The CDR3 bases are TGTGCCACCAGTGATGGGGCGGAGGAGCAGTTCTTC.